The T cell receptor beta chain described here comes from a study of vaccination and CD4 T cells after COVID-19. V lost 3 bases to trimming and J lost 1 base, with 13 bases between them. This CDR3 spans 16 amino acids. The germline V gene has CDR1 MDHEN and CDR2 SYDVKM. Scientists ran DNA taken from cultured CD4+ T cells through the Oncomine TCR Beta short-read assay for sequencing. One entry per CDR3 protein, called by TCRdb with MiXCR from the PCR reads. The table has about 25,000 distinct CDR3 sequences, around 48% seen once. Treatment noted: approximately nine-day PBMC culture with coronavirus spike peptide pools or control peptides (ViraFEST assay). On this clonotype itself: Its specificity is not known.

Sequenced: CD4+ T cells from blood, cultured in vitro. The chain carries TRBV28 and TRBJ1-5, with D possibly being TRBD1 (6 bases). This TCR came from a human donor who had recovered from COVID-19. The CDR3 sequence: CASSLGGLLSNQPQHF. DNA of the CDR3: TGTGCCAGCAGTTTGGGGGGGCTTTTGAGCAATCAGCCCCAGCATTTT. The complete variable domain, with remaining parts taken from reference TRBV28 and TRBJ1-5, reads DVKVTQSSRYLVKRTGEKVFLECVQDMDHENMFWYRQDPGLGLRLIYFSYDVKMKEKGDIPEGYSVSREKKERFSLILESASTNQTSMYLCASSLGGLLSNQPQHFGDGTRLSIL.